The clone carrying this T cell receptor beta chain was detected only once. Its antigen is as yet unknown. This specimen comes from a study of shared clonotypes between healthy human individuals. Study-wide findings and caveats: Rarefaction showed sorted-subset sequencing was incomplete despite large depth. Non-shared clonotypes showed lower generation probabilities than clonotypes common to all four donors.

CD4+ cells yielded CD45RA+ naive and CD45RA-negative memory subsets. Profiled with immunoSEQ multiplex PCR; TCRdb holds only in-frame clones, not every one. The sample comprises over 700,000 clones, roughly two thirds of which are singletons, and under 2% rests with the top ten. The CDR3 covers 13 residues. Trimming took 6 bases from V and 7 from J; bases not matched to a gene: 7. CDR1 and CDR2 (germline): SQVTM, ANQGSEA. This chain uses TRBV29-1 with TRBJ2-2, with 8 bases matching TRBD2. The receptor comes from a woman aged 25 to 45 in good health. Sequences were obtained from memory CD4+ T cells sorted from blood. Specified subset: CD45RA-negative fraction. CDR3 bases: TGCAGCGTCGGGACTAGAGCCAGCGGGGAGCTGTTTTTT. Amino acids: CSVGTRASGELFF.